This T cell receptor beta chain is drawn from a study of lymphopenia after photon versus proton radiotherapy. Concerning this clone: As yet, its antigen is unknown.

Study-wide findings and caveats: Relative stability marked proton patients; photon patients lost diversity and naive cells. After lymphocyte nadir, photon-treated repertoires showed oligoclonal expansion, especially CD8+ Temra. Post-nadir TCR diversity decline inversely tracked overall survival among those who died. Authors raise, but do not show, better survival with proton therapy.

Profiling relied on immunoSEQ multiplex PCR, and the TCRdb table lists in-frame clones only, not all of them. The table has about 16,000 clones, roughly nine tenths seen once. Trimming shortened V by 3 bases and J by 7 bases, and 11 bases separated the two germline ends. The CDR3 contains 13 residues. Looked up from germline, CDR1 is SGHDN and CDR2 is FVKESK. This specimen consisted of peripheral blood, obtained from a patient treated with proton-based radiotherapy. The clonotype originates from a woman aged 55-69 years with cholangiocarcinoma. Some clones in this sample may be carry-over from other donors' samples. The chain joins TRBV14 to TRBJ2-3, with D unresolved. In DNA form, the CDR3 reads TGTGCCAGCAGCCAGTCATACTCCCATACGCAGTATTTT. This encodes CASSQSYSHTQYF.